Shown below are 24 T cell receptor beta chains from a single sample sequenced in a study of T cells after yellow fever vaccination. TCRdb ran MiXCR on the 5' RACE reads and lists one entry per CDR3 protein. The profile covers 170,000 or so distinct CDR3 sequences, with about a tenth appearing a single time and roughly a third taken by the ten largest. The sample consisted of CD8+ T cells sorted from PBMCs, taken 45 days after the yellow fever booster vaccination. The receptors were gathered from a man between 18 and 29 years old who received the YFV17D yellow fever vaccine.

This clonotype was seen a handful of times. V gene TRBV5-4 combines with J gene TRBJ1-2; 9 positions agree with TRBD1. Germline CDR1 and CDR2: SGHNT and YYREEE (reference sequence). The CDR3 totals 15 residues. V lost 4 bases, J lost 5 bases, and 9 bases stayed unmatched. CDR3 coding DNA: TGTGCCAGCAGCCCGCCGACGGACAGGGGATATGGCTACACCTTC. Translated: CASSPPTDRGYGYTF. Full variable domain (outside the CDR3, taken from reference TRBV5-4 and TRBJ1-2): ETGVTQSPTHLIKTRGQQVTLRCSSQSGHNTVSWYQQALGQGPQFIFQYYREEENGRGNFPPRFSGLQFPNYSSELNVNALELDDSALYLCASSPPTDRGYGYTFGSGTRLTVV.

The chain couples TRBV4-1 to TRBJ2-2; D not resolved. Germline V gene lookup returns CDR1 MGHRA and CDR2 YSYEKL. The CDR3 is made up of 15 amino acids. The ends were cut back, 4 bases at V and 7 bases at J, with 16 bases in the middle. As DNA, the CDR3 is TGCGCCAGCAGCCTCGGCCTCTCCGCGAACGGGGAGCTGTTTTTT. It encodes CASSLGLSANGELFF.

V gene TRBV12-3 or TRBV12-4 combines with J gene TRBJ1-5; no firm D call. This CDR3 has 14 residues. V shed 1 base and J shed 8 bases, with 12 bases lying between them. CDR3 bases: TGTGCCAGCAGTTTAGAGGTGATTCGGGAGCCCCAGCATTTT. Translated, it gives CASSLEVIREPQHF.

This clonotype came up many times. The gene calls are TRBV5-1 and TRBJ2-7; D is ambiguous. This CDR3 spans 13 amino acids. Per germline, CDR1 SGHRS and CDR2 YFSETQ. The germline V and J ends were trimmed by 0 bases and 2 bases, with 6 bases remaining between them. CDR3 nucleotides: TGCGCCAGCAGCTTGGAGGGAACCTACGAGCAGTACTTC. Amino acids: CASSLEGTYEQYF.

This clonotype has only a few counts. The chain has TRBV6-2 or TRBV6-3 and TRBJ1-5; TRBD1 might be the D (5 bases). Trimming took 4 bases from V and 0 from J, leaving 7 bases between them. The CDR3 has 14 residues. Germline-derived CDR1 and CDR2 are MNHEY and SVGEGT. CDR3 DNA: TGTGCCAGCAGTTGGGGCAGTAGCAATCAGCCCCAGCATTTT. Translated, it gives CASSWGSSNQPQHF.

This rearrangement joins TRBV4-3 to TRBJ1-1; D is possibly TRBD1 (5 bases). In germline, CDR1 is LGHNA, CDR2 YSLEER. This CDR3 region has 14 residues. Deletions cut 6 bases from V and 2 bases from J, with 13 bases between. The DNA for the CDR3 is TGCGCCAGCAGGCTAAGGGGTGCTAACACTGAAGCTTTCTTT. Translating it yields CASRLRGANTEAFF.

This chain links TRBV29-1 with TRBJ2-3, with a weak D call TRBD1 (5 bases). Trimming pared 5 bases from V and 2 bases from J, leaving 11 bases between. The length of the CDR3 is 13 residues. From germline, CDR1 is SQVTM and CDR2 ANQGSEA. This chain's CDR3 is CSVQGLPTDTQYF. The DNA of the CDR3 is TGCAGCGTTCAGGGTCTCCCCACAGATACGCAGTATTTT.

This clonotype was seen a handful of times. This chain uses TRBV7-6 with TRBJ2-1, with 16 bases matching TRBD2. CDR3 length equals 19 residues. CDR1 is SGHVS, CDR2 FNYEAQ, per germline. The J segment lost 8 bases and the V segment lost 3 bases, leaving 13 bases of the junction unmatched. Here the CDR3 DNA reads TGTGCCAGCAGCTTCGTTCCCGGGACTAGCGGGGGGGCTCACCATGAGCAGTTCTTC. Protein sequence: CASSFVPGTSGGAHHEQFF.

The gene calls are TRBV15 and TRBJ2-7; D not certain. The germline V gene encodes CDR1 LNHNV and CDR2 YYDKDF (reference sequence). The CDR3 consists of 13 residues. V lost 4 bases and J lost 6, with 13 bases in between. The CDR3: CATSTRAAGEQYF. In DNA, the CDR3 is TGTGCCACCAGCACCCGGGCCGCCGGCGAGCAGTACTTC.

The chain has TRBV7-9 and TRBJ2-5; TRBD2 might be the D (7 bases). Germline CDR1 and CDR2: SEHNR and FQNEAQ (reference sequence). V lost 0 bases and J lost 2, with 19 bases in between. CDR3 length: 18 amino acids. This CDR3 is CASSLALVAGAQQETQYF. CDR3 DNA: TGTGCCAGCAGCTTAGCGCTTGTGGCGGGGGCCCAGCAAGAGACCCAGTACTTC.

This rearrangement joins TRBV4-1 to TRBJ2-3, with 11 bases that match TRBD2. Germline V gives CDR1 MGHRA, CDR2 YSYEKL. The CDR3 has 16 residues. The ends lost 2 bases at V and 4 bases at J; junction bases unmatched: 5. CDR3 nucleotides: TGCGCCAGCAGCCAAACTAGCGGGGGAAGGTCAGATACGCAGTATTTT. Protein sequence: CASSQTSGGRSDTQYF.

The chain is built from TRBV7-2 and TRBJ1-5; D is perhaps TRBD1 (5 bases). Germline CDR1 SGHTA, CDR2 FQGNSA. Trimming pared 1 base from V and 7 bases from J, leaving 11 bases between. CDR3 length: 14 amino acids. The CDR3 protein is CASSLEGLGQPQHF. CDR3 in DNA: TGTGCCAGCAGCTTAGAGGGGCTCGGACAGCCCCAGCATTTT.

There are a few counts of this clonotype. The CDR3 sequence is CASSQMGGGGRTDTQYF. CDR3 nucleotide sequence: TGCGCCAGCAGCCAGATGGGGGGCGGGGGCCGCACAGATACGCAGTATTTT. The chain couples TRBV4-1 to TRBJ2-3; TRBD2 is a possible D gene (7 bases). Germline V CDR1 and CDR2: MGHRA, YSYEKL. Trimming took 3 bases from V and 1 from J, leaving 17 bases between them. CDR3 size: 17 residues.

The J gene is TRBJ2-5, the V gene TRBV28; 7 bases map to TRBD1. This CDR3 is built from 14 residues. The V gene's germline CDR1 is MDHEN and CDR2 SYDVKM. After removal of 8 bases from V and 4 bases from J, the junction contained 10 bases not matched to a gene. For the CDR3, the DNA is TGTGCCAGCGAGCCTCAAGGGGGCGGAGAGACCCAGTACTTC. Its translation is CASEPQGGGETQYF.

This clonotype was seen at least ten times. This chain joins TRBV20-1 and TRBJ2-3; 9 nucleotides match TRBD1. The CDR3 totals 13 residues. Trimming at V came to 5 bases and at J to 3 bases, leaving 3 bases not matched to a gene. Germline assignment: CDR1 DFQATT and CDR2 SNEGSKA (reference sequence). The CDR3 nucleotides are TGCAGTGCTGAACAGGGGGCAACAGATACGCAGTATTTT. Translation: CSAEQGATDTQYF.

The table lists this clonotype with a few counts. This rearrangement joins TRBV7-9 to TRBJ2-5; 8 nucleotides agree with TRBD2. CDR1 is SEHNR and CDR2 is FQNEAQ in the germline V gene (reference sequence). Trimming at V came to 4 bases and at J to 2 bases, leaving 12 bases not matched to a gene. The CDR3 runs 17 residues. CDR3 loop: CASSSSGRGGTQETQYF. The CDR3 DNA follows: TGTGCCAGCAGCTCCTCGGGACGGGGGGGTACACAAGAGACCCAGTACTTC.

The V call is TRBV4-3, the J call TRBJ1-2; no reliable D call. Trimming took 0 bases from V and 2 from J, leaving 19 bases between them. CDR3 length: 18 amino acids. Germline loops: CDR1 LGHNA, CDR2 YSLEER. CDR3 in amino acids: CASSQEERQEYWNYGYTF. For the CDR3, the DNA is TGCGCCAGCAGCCAAGAAGAGAGGCAGGAATATTGGAACTATGGCTACACCTTC.

This sequence joins TRBV4-1 and TRBJ2-5, with D possibly being TRBD2 (6 bases). CDR1 is MGHRA, CDR2 YSYEKL, per germline. The CDR3 loop spans 15 amino acids. V was pared by 1 base and J by 5 bases, with 14 bases between. CDR3 bases: TGCGCCAGCAGCCAAGTACTAGCACGGGGGGAGACCCAGTACTTC. Protein product: CASSQVLARGETQYF.

The table lists this clonotype with many counts. This sequence joins TRBV25-1 and TRBJ2-3; D might be TRBD1 (6 bases). The V end was cut by 2 bases, the J end by 0 bases, with 21 bases between. Per the germline V gene, CDR1 is MGHDK and CDR2 is SYGVNS. The length of the CDR3 is 19 residues. The CDR3 reads CASSEEFTGTPVSTDTQYF. DNA for the CDR3: TGTGCCAGCAGTGAAGAATTTACCGGGACACCTGTTAGCACAGATACGCAGTATTTT.

This clonotype has only a few counts. The chain recombines TRBV4-2 with TRBJ2-3, with no clear D. The CDR3 is 13 residues long. Germline CDR1 reads LGHNA; CDR2 reads YNFKEQ. V was trimmed by 3 bases and J by 0 bases, leaving 4 bases between them. CDR3 in amino acids: CASSQSSTDTQYF. CDR3 in DNA: TGTGCCAGCAGCCAGTCTAGCACAGATACGCAGTATTTT.

The chain combines TRBV4-3 with TRBJ2-1; perhaps D is TRBD1 or TRBD2 (6 bases each). CDR1 and CDR2 (germline): LGHNA, YSLEER. The CDR3 has 13 amino acids. V lost 4 bases and J lost 8, with 12 bases in between. DNA of the CDR3: TGCGCCAGCAGCCGAAGGGGGGCCGATGAGCAGTTCTTC. Translated, it gives CASSRRGADEQFF.

The chain employs TRBV20-1 and TRBJ2-2, with D perhaps TRBD2 (7 bases). The V gene's germline CDR1 is DFQATT and CDR2 SNEGSKA (reference sequence). The CDR3 contains 15 residues. Trimming removed 3 bases from V and 3 bases from J, with 14 bases in between. CDR3: CSASGGGLDTGELFF. Written as DNA, the CDR3 is TGCAGTGCTAGTGGGGGGGGGCTTGACACCGGGGAGCTGTTTTTT.

The V and J genes are TRBV12-3 or TRBV12-4 and TRBJ2-3, with D unclear. Trimming left V 7 bases short and J 8 bases short, with 16 bases between. This CDR3 is 13 amino acids long. The CDR3 nucleotides read TGTGCCAGCACTCCTTCCCTGGCAGTTACGCAGTATTTT. It specifies CASTPSLAVTQYF.

The chain is built from TRBV29-1 and TRBJ1-5; 7 bases are a match to TRBD1. Per germline, CDR1 SQVTM and CDR2 ANQGSEA. The trim removed 7 bases at V and 4 bases at J, leaving 7 bases unmatched. The length of the CDR3 is 13 residues. The chain's CDR3 is CSARQGGNQPQHF. DNA of the CDR3: TGCAGCGCACGACAGGGAGGGAATCAGCCCCAGCATTTT.